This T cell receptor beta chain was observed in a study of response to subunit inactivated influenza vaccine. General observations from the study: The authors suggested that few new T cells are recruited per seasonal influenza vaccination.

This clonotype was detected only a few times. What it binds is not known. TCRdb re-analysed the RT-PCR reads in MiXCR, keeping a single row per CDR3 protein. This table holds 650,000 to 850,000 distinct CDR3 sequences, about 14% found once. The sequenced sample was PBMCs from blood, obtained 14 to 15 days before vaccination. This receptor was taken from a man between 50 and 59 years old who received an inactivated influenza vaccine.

The CDR3 DNA reads TGTGCCAGCAGGGTAGAGGGGTCTACCTACGAGCAGTACTTC. It is translated as CASRVEGSTYEQYF. This chain uses TRBV28 with TRBJ2-7; either TRBD1 or TRBD2 may fit D (5 bases each). V lost 6 bases to trimming and J lost 2 bases, with 14 bases between them. The germline CDR1 and CDR2 sequences are MDHEN and SYDVKM. This CDR3 contains 14 residues.